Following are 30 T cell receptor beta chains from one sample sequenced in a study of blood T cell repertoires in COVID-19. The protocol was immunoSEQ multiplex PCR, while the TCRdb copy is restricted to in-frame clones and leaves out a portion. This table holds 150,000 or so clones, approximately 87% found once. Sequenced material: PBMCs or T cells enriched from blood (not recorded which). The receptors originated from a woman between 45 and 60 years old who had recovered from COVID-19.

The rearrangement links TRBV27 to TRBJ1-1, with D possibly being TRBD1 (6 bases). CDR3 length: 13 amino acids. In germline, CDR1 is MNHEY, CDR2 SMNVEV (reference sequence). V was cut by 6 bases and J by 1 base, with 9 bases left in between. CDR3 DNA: TGTGCCAGCAGGGGACACCAGAACACTGAAGCTTTCTTT. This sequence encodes CASRGHQNTEAFF.

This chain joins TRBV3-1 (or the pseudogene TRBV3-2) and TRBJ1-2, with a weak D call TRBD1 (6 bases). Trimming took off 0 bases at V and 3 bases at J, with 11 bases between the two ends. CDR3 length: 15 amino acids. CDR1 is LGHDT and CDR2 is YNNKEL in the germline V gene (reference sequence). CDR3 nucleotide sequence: TGTGCCAGCAGCCAAGATGCGGGGGCGGACTATGGCTACACCTTC. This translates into CASSQDAGADYGYTF.

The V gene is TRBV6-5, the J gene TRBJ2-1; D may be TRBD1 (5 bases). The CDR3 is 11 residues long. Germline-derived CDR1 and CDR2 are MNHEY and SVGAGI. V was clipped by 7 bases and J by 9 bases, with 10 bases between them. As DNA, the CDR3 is TGTGCCAGCACCTGGGGCAGTGAGCAGTTCTTC. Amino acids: CASTWGSEQFF.

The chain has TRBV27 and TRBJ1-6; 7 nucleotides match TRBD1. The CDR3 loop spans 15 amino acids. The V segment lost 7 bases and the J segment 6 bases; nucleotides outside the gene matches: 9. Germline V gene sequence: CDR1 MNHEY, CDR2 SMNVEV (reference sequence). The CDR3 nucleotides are TGTGCCAGCAATGAAGCCGGGACAGTTAATTCACCCCTCCACTTT. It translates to CASNEAGTVNSPLHF.

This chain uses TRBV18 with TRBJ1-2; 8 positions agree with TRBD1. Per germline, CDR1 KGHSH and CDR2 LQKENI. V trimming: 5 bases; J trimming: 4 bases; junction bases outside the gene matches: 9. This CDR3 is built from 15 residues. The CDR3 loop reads CASSSGQGGSYGYTF. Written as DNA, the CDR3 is TGTGCCAGCTCATCTGGACAGGGAGGTAGCTATGGCTACACCTTC. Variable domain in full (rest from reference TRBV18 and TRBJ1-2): NAGVMQNPRHLVRRRGQEARLRCSPMKGHSHVYWYRQLPEEGLKFMVYLQKENIIDESGMPKERFSAEFPKEGPSILRIQQVVRGDSAAYFCASSSGQGGSYGYTFGSGTRLTVV.

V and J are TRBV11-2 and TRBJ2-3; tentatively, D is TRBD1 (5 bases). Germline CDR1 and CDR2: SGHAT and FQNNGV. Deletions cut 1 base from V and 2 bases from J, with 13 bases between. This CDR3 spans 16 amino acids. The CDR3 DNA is TGTGCCAGCAGCTTAGTCCACGGCAGGGCCACAGATACGCAGTATTTT. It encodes CASSLVHGRATDTQYF.

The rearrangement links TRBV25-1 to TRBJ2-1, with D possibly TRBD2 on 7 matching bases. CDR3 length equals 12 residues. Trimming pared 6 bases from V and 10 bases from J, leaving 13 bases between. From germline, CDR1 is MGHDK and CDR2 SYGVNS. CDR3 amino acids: CASSFGGREQFF. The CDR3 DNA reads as TGTGCCAGCAGCTTCGGGGGGCGAGAGCAGTTCTTC.

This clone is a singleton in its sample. The chain's CDR3 is CASNGQGAILVSYTF. The CDR3 nucleotides read TGTGCCAGCAACGGACAGGGGGCAATCCTCGTCAGCTACACCTTC. This chain links TRBV2 with TRBJ1-2; TRBD1 matches 11 bases. Germline-derived CDR1 and CDR2 are SNHLY and FYNNEI. The CDR3 is made up of 15 amino acids. Trimming took 7 bases from V and 9 from J; bases not matched to a gene: 13.

DNA of the CDR3: TGTGCCTGGGACAGCTTCTATGGCTACACCTTC. The encoded protein is CAWDSFYGYTF. The chain links TRBV30 to TRBJ1-2; D may be TRBD1 (5 bases). Trimming removed 5 bases at V and 4 bases at J, with 8 bases between. CDR3 length: 11 amino acids. The germline CDR1 and CDR2 sequences are GTSNPN and SVGIG (reference sequence).

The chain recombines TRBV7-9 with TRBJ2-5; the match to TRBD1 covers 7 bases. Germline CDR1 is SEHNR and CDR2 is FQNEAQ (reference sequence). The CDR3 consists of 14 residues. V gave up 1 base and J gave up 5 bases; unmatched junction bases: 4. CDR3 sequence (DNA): TGTGCCAGCAGCTTAGGGACAGGATCGGAGACCCAGTACTTC. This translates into CASSLGTGSETQYF.

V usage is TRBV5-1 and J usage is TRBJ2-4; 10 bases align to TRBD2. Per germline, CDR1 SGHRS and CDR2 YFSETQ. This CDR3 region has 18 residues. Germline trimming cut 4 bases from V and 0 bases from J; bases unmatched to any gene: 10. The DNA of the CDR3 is TGCGCCAGCAGCATCCAGGGAACTAGCGGGGTAGCCAAAAACATTCAGTACTTC. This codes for CASSIQGTSGVAKNIQYF.

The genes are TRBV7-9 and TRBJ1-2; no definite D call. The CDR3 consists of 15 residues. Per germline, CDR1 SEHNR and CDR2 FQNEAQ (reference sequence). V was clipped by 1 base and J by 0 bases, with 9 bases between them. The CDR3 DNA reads TGTGCCAGCAGCTTAGGGTCGGGAGCTAACTATGGCTACACCTTC. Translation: CASSLGSGANYGYTF. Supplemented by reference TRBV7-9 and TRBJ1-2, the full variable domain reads DTGVSQNPRHKITKRGQNVTFRCDPISEHNRLYWYRQTLGQGPEFLTYFQNEAQLEKSRLLSDRFSAERPKGSFSTLEIQRTEQGDSAMYLCASSLGSGANYGYTFGSGTRLTVV.

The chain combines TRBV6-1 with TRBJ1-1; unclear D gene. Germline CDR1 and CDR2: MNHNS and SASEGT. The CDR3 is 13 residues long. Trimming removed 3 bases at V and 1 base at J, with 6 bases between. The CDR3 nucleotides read TGTGCCAGCAGTGACAGGCCGAACACTGAAGCTTTCTTT. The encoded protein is CASSDRPNTEAFF.

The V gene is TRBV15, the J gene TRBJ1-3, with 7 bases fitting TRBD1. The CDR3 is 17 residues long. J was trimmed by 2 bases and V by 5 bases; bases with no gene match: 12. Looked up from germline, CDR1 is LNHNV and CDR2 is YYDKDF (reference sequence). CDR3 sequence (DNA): TGTGCCACCAGCTTGACGGGACAGTTTAACGCTGGAAACACCATATATTTT. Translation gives CATSLTGQFNAGNTIYF. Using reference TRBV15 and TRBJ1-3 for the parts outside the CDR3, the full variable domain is DAMVIQNPRYQVTQFGKPVTLSCSQTLNHNVMYWYQQKSSQAPKLLFHYYDKDFNNEADTPDNFQSRRPNTSFCFLDIRSPGLGDTAMYLCATSLTGQFNAGNTIYFGEGSWLTVV.

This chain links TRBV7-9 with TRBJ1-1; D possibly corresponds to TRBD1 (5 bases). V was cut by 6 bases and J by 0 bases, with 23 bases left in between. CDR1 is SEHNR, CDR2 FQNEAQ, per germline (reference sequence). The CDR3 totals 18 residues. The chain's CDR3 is CASSPSGRVGRLNTEAFF. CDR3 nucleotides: TGTGCCAGCAGTCCCTCCGGCAGGGTGGGGCGATTGAACACTGAAGCTTTCTTT.

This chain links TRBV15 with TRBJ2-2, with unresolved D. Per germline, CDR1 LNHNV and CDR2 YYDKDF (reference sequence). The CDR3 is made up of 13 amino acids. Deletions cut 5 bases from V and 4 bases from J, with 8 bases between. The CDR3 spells CATSRFGTGELFF. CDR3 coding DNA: TGTGCCACCAGCCGTTTCGGCACCGGGGAGCTGTTTTTT.

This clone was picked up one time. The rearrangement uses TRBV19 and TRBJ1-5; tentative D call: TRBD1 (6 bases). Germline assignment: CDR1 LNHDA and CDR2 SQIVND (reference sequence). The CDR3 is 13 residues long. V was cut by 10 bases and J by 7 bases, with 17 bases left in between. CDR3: CATKGDGGQPQHF. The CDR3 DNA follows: TGTGCCACCAAGGGGGACGGCGGGCAGCCCCAGCATTTT.

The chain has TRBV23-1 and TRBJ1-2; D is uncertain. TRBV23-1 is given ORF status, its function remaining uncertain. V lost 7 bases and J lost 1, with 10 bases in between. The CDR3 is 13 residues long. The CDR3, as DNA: TGCGCCAGCACCAGAACGCTTAACTATGGCTACACCTTC. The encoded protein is CASTRTLNYGYTF.

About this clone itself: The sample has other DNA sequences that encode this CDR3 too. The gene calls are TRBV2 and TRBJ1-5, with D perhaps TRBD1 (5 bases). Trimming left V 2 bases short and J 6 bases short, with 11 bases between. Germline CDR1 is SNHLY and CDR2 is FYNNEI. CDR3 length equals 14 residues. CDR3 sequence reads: CASSENQGSQPQHF. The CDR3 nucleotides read TGTGCCAGCAGTGAAAACCAGGGAAGTCAGCCCCAGCATTTT.

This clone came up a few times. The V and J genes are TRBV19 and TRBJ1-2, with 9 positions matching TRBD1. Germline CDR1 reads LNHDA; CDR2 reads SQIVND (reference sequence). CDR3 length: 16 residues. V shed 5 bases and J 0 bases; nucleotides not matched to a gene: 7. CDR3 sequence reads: CASSLQRQGANYGYTF. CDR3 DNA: TGTGCCAGTAGTTTACAAAGACAGGGGGCTAACTATGGCTACACCTTC.

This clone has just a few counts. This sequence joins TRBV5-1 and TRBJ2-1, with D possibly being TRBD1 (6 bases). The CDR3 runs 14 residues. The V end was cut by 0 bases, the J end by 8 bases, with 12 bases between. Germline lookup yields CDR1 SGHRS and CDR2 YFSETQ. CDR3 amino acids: CASSLAQGWYEQFF. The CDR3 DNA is TGCGCCAGCAGCTTGGCCCAGGGGTGGTATGAGCAGTTCTTC.

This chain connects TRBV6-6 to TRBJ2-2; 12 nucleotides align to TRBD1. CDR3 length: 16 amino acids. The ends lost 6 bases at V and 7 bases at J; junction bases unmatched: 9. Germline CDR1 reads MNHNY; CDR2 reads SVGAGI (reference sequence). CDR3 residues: CASRHRDRGQGGELFF. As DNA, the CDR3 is TGTGCCAGCAGACATCGGGACAGGGGGCAGGGCGGGGAGCTGTTTTTT.

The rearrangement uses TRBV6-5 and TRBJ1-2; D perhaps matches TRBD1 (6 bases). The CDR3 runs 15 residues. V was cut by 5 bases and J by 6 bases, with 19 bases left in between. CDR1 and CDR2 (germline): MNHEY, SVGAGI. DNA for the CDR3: TGTGCCAGCAGTCCCTCACCCGGACAGCTCCATGGCTACACCTTC. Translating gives CASSPSPGQLHGYTF.

CDR3 DNA sequence: TGTGCCAGCAGACCCCTCGGGACAGGGGGAAACCGCCTCCACTTT. Translating it yields CASRPLGTGGNRLHF. The rearrangement links TRBV28 to TRBJ1-6, with TRBD1 identical over 11 bases. Trimming cost V 6 bases and J 15 bases; bases outside gene matches: 13. From germline, CDR1 is MDHEN and CDR2 SYDVKM. This CDR3 is 15 amino acids long.

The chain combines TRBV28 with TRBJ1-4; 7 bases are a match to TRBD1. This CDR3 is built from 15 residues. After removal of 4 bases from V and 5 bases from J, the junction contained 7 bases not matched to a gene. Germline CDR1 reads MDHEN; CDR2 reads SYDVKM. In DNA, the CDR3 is TGTGCCAGCAGTTCCCCCGGGACAGCAAATGAAAAACTGTTTTTT. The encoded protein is CASSSPGTANEKLFF.

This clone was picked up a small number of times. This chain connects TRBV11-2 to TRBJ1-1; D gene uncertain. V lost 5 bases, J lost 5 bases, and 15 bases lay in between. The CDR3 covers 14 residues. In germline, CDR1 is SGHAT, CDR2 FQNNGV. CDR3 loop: CASSTPGIGTEAFF. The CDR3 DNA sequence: TGTGCCAGCAGCACCCCGGGAATCGGGACTGAAGCTTTCTTT.

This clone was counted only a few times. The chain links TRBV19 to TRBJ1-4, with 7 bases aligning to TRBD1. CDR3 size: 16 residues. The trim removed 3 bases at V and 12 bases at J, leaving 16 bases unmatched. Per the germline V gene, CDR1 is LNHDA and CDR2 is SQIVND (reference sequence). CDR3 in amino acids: CASSMDRDSYRGELFF. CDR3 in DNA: TGTGCCAGTAGTATGGACCGGGACAGCTATCGGGGAGAACTGTTTTTT.

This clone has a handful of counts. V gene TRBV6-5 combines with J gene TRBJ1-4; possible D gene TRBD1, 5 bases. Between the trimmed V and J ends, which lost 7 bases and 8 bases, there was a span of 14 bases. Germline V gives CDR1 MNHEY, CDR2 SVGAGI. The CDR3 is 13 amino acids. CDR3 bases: TGTGCCAGCATCGACCTCGGGGGGGAAAAACTGTTTTTT. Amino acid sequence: CASIDLGGEKLFF.

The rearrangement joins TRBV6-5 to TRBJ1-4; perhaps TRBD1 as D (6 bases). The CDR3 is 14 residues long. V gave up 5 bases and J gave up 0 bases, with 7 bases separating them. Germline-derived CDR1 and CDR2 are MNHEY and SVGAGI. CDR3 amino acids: CASSRTATNEKLFF. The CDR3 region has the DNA TGTGCCAGCAGTAGGACAGCAACTAATGAAAAACTGTTTTTT.

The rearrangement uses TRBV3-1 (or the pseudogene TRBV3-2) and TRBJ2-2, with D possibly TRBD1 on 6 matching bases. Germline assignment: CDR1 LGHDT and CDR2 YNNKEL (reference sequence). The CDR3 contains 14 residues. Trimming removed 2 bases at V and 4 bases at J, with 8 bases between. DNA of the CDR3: TGTGCCAGCAGCCAATCAGGGGCCACCGGGGAGCTGTTTTTT. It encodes CASSQSGATGELFF.